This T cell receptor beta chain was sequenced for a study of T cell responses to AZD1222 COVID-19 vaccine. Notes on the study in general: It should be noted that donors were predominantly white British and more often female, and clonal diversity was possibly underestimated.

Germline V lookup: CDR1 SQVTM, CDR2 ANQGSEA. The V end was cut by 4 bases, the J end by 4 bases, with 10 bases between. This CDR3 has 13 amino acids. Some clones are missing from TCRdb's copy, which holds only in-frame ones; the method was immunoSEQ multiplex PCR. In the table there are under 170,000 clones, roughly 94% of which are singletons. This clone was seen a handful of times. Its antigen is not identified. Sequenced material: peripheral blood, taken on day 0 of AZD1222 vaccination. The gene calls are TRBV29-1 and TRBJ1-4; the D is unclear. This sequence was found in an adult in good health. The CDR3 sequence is CSVASGHNEKLFF. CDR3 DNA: TGCAGCGTTGCGTCCGGGCATAATGAAAAACTGTTTTTT.